This T cell receptor beta chain was found in a study of blood T cells in healthy people across ages (dated by TCRdb to the mid-2010s). Some background on the complete study: In model experiments, roughly one uniquely barcoded TCR beta cDNA molecule per two T cells was captured by template switching. The study measured age-related changes in TCR beta repertoire diversity using deep sequencing normalized with unique cDNA molecular identifiers. The donors were split into four age groups: young (average 16 years), middle-aged (more than 35), aged (about 56) and long-lived (roughly 80). Donors of different ages were randomly distributed across sequencing lanes to avoid experimental bias. Using the same blood draw, the study looked at two additional independent replicas of 1 million unique cDNA reads for two donors, one aged 18 to 30 and the other aged 80 or older.

The trim is 1 base for V and 2 bases for J, with a gap of 9 bases between the germline ends. The germline V gene sets CDR1 to MNHEY and CDR2 to SVGEGT. The CDR3 covers 14 residues, taking in both the cysteine and the phenylalanine. CDR3 DNA is the only sequence kept; it has 42 bases, read in frame from the first base. Donors were roughly 40 systemically healthy Caucasian individuals from Russia aged roughly 6 to 90 years. Roughly 10 milliliters of peripheral blood were drawn from each donor into EDTA-treated Vacutainer tubes. PBMCs were isolated by Ficoll-Paque density-gradient centrifugation, with at least 6 million obtained per sample. Trizol reagent was used to extract total RNA from PBMCs, with at least 6 micrograms per sample. Naive CD45RAhigh/CD27high T cell percentages were measured by flow cytometry on a PBMC aliquot from every donor. The library was obtained by 5' RACE. The reads were generated on an Illumina HiSeq 2500. A second PCR of about 6 to 11 cycles was performed with a sample-barcoded 5' primer and a J-beta primer mix. A unique molecular identifier was introduced onto each TCR beta cDNA molecule by a template-switch 5' adaptor carrying 12 random nucleotides. Each sample yielded at least 2.5 million CDR3-containing paired-end reads. All of the RNA was converted into first-strand cDNA using the Mint cDNA synthesis kit, with a TRBC-specific oligonucleotide serving as the primer. After uracil-DNA glycosylase treatment, a first 18-cycle PCR used universal primers M1SS and BC2_uni_R on all cDNA. In the original analysis: Each sample was normalized by randomly selecting 1 million high-quality reads, each carrying a distinct molecular identifier. Reads with shared molecular identifiers were discarded instead of being binned into consensus sequences. MiTCR, set to a Q25 quality threshold and the strictest error-elimination algorithm, was used for CDR3 identification, clonotype clustering and error correction. Lower-bound total TCR beta diversity was estimated with a nonparametric unseen species model using Euler transformation. TCRdb reprocessing: public reads trimmed at Q25 with fastp, clones called with MiXCR, in-frame beta chains kept. Rows merge per CDR3 protein into single entries with the most common DNA and genes. TCRdb, not the authors, supplied the V and J calls. The sample contains about 680,000 distinct CDR3 sequences, around 49% of them found a single time. Of the sample, approximately 32% falls within the top ten clones.

The full study reports these points: Because donor CMV infection status was unknown, age-related changes in expanded clonotypes were potentially confounded. Bulk unsorted PBMC profiling prevented conclusive comparison of naive and antigen-experienced compartments. Compared with the aged group, more naive CD4+ T cells, fewer expanded clones and increased TCR diversity were shown by the long-lived group, suggesting age selection. A strong correlation was found between observed TCR beta diversity and the percentage of naive T cells measured by flow cytometry. Observed TCR beta diversity per million T cells fell roughly linearly with age, and a significant reduction was already apparent by age around 40. Estimates of total diversity from one million sequenced T cells were regarded as lower bounds and underestimates.

In regard to this clonotype: No antigen is known for it. No clone much larger than this one lies a single base away; base qualities are absent.

The sequence links TRBV6-2 or TRBV6-3 to TRBJ2-7; no confident D gene assignment can be made. The sample was blood. The receptor was derived from a woman aged 55-75 years in good health. The CDR3 region: CASSYLGFPYEQYF. The DNA reads as follows: TGTGCCAGCAGTTACTTGGGCTTCCCCTACGAGCAGTACTTC.